Listed below are T cell receptor beta chains from one sample, sequenced in a study of OX40 agonist ivuxolimab in advanced cancers. Some clones are missing from TCRdb's copy, which holds only in-frame ones; the method was immunoSEQ multiplex PCR. Here the sample spans some 76,000 clones, 85% being singletons. Sequencing was performed on CD4+ or CD8+ T cells sorted from blood, taken in a trial of the OX40 agonist ivuxolimab. These receptors came from an adult with an advanced solid tumor such as melanoma, head and neck, liver or kidney cancer. Both conserved end residues are part of each CDR3. A D gene is named only where the DNA matches it firmly. Some rows mark clone size as missing; the rest say once, few, many or name a class of expanded clone.

.	.	TRBV5-6	TRBJ2-1	TGTGCCAGCAGCTTTGAGCGGATCCCACAGTTCTTC	CASSFERIPQFF
.	.	TRBV6-1	TRBJ1-5	TGTGCCAGCAGTGAAGCGCTGGGAGGGCACGGCAATCAGCCCCAGCATTTT	CASSEALGGHGNQPQHF
.	.	TRBV2	TRBJ1-1	TGTGCCAGCCTATCTCCTCGGCCTGAAGCTTTCTTT	CASLSPRPEAFF
.	.	TRBV6-5	TRBJ1-2	TGTGCCAGTACGAGGGAGACTAACTATGGCTACACCTTC	CASTRETNYGYTF
TRBD2	.	TRBV5-1	TRBJ2-7	TGCGCCAGCAGCTTGGTTGCTAGCGGGAGTAGGGTCAACTACGAGCAGTACTTC	CASSLVASGSRVNYEQYF
.	.	TRBV19	TRBJ1-1	TGTGCCAGTAGTAGAGGGGTGGGCGCTGAAGCTTTCTTT	CASSRGVGAEAFF
TRBD2	.	TRBV28	TRBJ2-1	TGTGCCAGCAGCCCCCGACTAGCGGGGGGGCCAAGCCAGTTCTTC	CASSPRLAGGPSQFF
TRBD1	.	TRBV28	TRBJ1-5	TGTGCCAGCAGTTCCACAGGGGGAGGCAATCAGCCCCAGCATTTT	CASSSTGGGNQPQHF
.	.	TRBV7-2	TRBJ1-6	TGTGCCAGCAGCTCCGCGGTTTCGCAGGCTAATTCACCCCTCCACTTT	CASSSAVSQANSPLHF
.	.	TRBV9	TRBJ1-3	TGTGCCAGCAGCGTAGATACTGGAAACACCATATATTTT	CASSVDTGNTIYF
TRBD2	.	TRBV7-8	TRBJ2-5	TGTGCCAGCAGCTTAGTGCTAGCGGGCTTCCAAGAGACCCAGTACTTC	CASSLVLAGFQETQYF
TRBD1	.	TRBV27	TRBJ2-2	TGTGCCAGCAGTTCGGACAGGCAAGGGGAGCTGTTTTTT	CASSSDRQGELFF
.	.	TRBV5-4	TRBJ2-3	TGTGCCAGCAGCTTGGGGGGTACCACAGATACGCAGTATTTT	CASSLGGTTDTQYF
TRBD1	.	TRBV4-2	TRBJ1-5	TGTGCCAGCAGCCTCGGGACAGGGGCCAATCAGCCCCAGCATTTT	CASSLGTGANQPQHF
TRBD1	.	TRBV6-6	TRBJ1-1	TGTGCCAGCAGTCCTCAGGGGGCGAAAGTGAACACTGAAGCTTTCTTT	CASSPQGAKVNTEAFF
.	.	TRBV30	TRBJ1-4	TGTGCCTGGAGTGTCCGGGACCTTCCGGAAAAACTGTTTTTT	CAWSVRDLPEKLFF
.	.	TRBV6-6	TRBJ2-2	TGTGCCAGCAGTTGGAGGGTTCCGAACACCGGGGAGCTGTTTTTT	CASSWRVPNTGELFF
.	.	TRBV7-2	TRBJ1-6	TGTGCCAGCAAAATGGACACCTCCCTCAGGAATTCACCCCTCCACTTT	CASKMDTSLRNSPLHF
.	.	TRBV4-1	TRBJ2-3	TGCGCCAGCAGCCAAGTAGGATCAGGACTACGCCGGGGAGATACGCAGTATTTT	CASSQVGSGLRRGDTQYF
.	.	TRBV10-1	TRBJ2-7	TGCGCCAGCAGCTCCGGGACTGCCTACGAGCAGTACTTC	CASSSGTAYEQYF
.	.	TRBV7-9	TRBJ1-1	TGTGCCAGCAGCTTCGCAAGTGTTGGCCACGCTGAAGCTTTCTTT	CASSFASVGHAEAFF
TRBD1	.	TRBV6-6	TRBJ1-2	TGTGCCAGCAGTAAGACAGGGATCTATGGCTACACCTTC	CASSKTGIYGYTF
TRBD1	.	TRBV2	TRBJ1-4	TGTGCCAGCAAGGGACAGGGGTTTTTCGGTGAAAAACTGTTTTTT	CASKGQGFFGEKLFF
TRBD1	.	TRBV7-3	TRBJ2-7	TGTGCCAGCAGCTTAGGGACAGGGGGCGAGCAGTACTTC	CASSLGTGGEQYF
.	.	TRBV20-1	TRBJ2-7	TGCAGTGCTAGAGATTGGAGGGAGCAGTACTTC	CSARDWREQYF
TRBD2	.	TRBV7-3	TRBJ2-3	TGTGCCAGCAGCTCTAGCGGTGGATCTGATACGCAGTATTTT	CASSSSGGSDTQYF
TRBD1	.	TRBV19	TRBJ1-1	TGTGCCAGTAAGGGGACAGGGGGACTTGAAGCTTTCTTT	CASKGTGGLEAFF
.	.	TRBV11-2	TRBJ2-5	TGTGCCAGCAGCTTAGATCAGTCCCGGGCCCAGTACTTC	CASSLDQSRAQYF
TRBD1	.	TRBV7-8	TRBJ1-1	TGTGCCAGCAGCGGTAGACAGGGTCGGGGAGCTGAAGCTTTCTTT	CASSGRQGRGAEAFF
.	.	TRBV5-4	TRBJ2-7	TGTGCCAGCAGCTTGCTTGGGAACTCCTACGAGCAGTACTTC	CASSLLGNSYEQYF
.	.	TRBV11-3	TRBJ2-1	TGTGCCAGCAGCCTAACCTGGGGGGCCTCCTACAATGAGCAGTTCTTC	CASSLTWGASYNEQFF
TRBD2	.	TRBV10-3	TRBJ2-1	TGTGCCATCAGTACTAGCGGGGGGGCGCGTGCGGAGCAGTTCTTC	CAISTSGGARAEQFF
.	.	TRBV25-1	TRBJ1-1	TGTGCCAGCAGGCCCCTCCGAGGTAACACTGAAGCTTTCTTT	CASRPLRGNTEAFF
TRBD2	.	TRBV7-2	TRBJ2-3	TGTGCCAGCAGGTCACTAGCGGGGGGGCCGAATACGCAGTATTTT	CASRSLAGGPNTQYF
.	.	TRBV11-2	TRBJ1-3	TGTGCCAGCAGCTTAGAAGGGTTTAGGGGAAACACCATATATTTT	CASSLEGFRGNTIYF
.	.	TRBV4-2	TRBJ2-3	TGTGCCAGCAGCCAAGGGGATACGCAGTATTTT	CASSQGDTQYF
TRBD2	.	TRBV4-2	TRBJ2-3	TGTGCCAGCAGCCAAGATTTGGGAGGGTCTGGCTGGAGCACAGATACGCAGTATTTT	CASSQDLGGSGWSTDTQYF
.	.	TRBV5-1	TRBJ1-5	TGCGCCAGCAGCACGGTCGGGGGGCGCGGTCAGCCCCAGCATTTT	CASSTVGGRGQPQHF
.	.	TRBV5-1	TRBJ2-7	TGCGCCAGCAGCTTGGGACAGATACACTCCTACGAGCAGTACTTC	CASSLGQIHSYEQYF
.	once	TRBV6-1	TRBJ2-3	TGTGCCAGCAGTTTCTTGGGGGATACGCAGTATTTT	CASSFLGDTQYF
.	.	TRBV30	TRBJ2-2	TGTGCCTGGGGCGACACCGGGGAGCTGTTTTTT	CAWGDTGELFF
.	.	TRBV30	TRBJ1-1	TGTGCCTGGAGTGTACAGGGTGAAACTGAAGCTTTCTTT	CAWSVQGETEAFF
.	once	TRBV7-9	TRBJ2-3	TGTGCCAGCAGCTCGGGGATAGGCACAGATACGCAGTATTTT	CASSSGIGTDTQYF
.	.	TRBV28	TRBJ1-5	TGTGCCAGCAGGCCGAATTTGAAGCCCCAGCATTTT	CASRPNLKPQHF
.	.	TRBV5-1	TRBJ2-4	TGCGCCAGCAGCGCCGGGGGACGAGCCAAAAACATTCAGTACTTC	CASSAGGRAKNIQYF
.	few	TRBV28	TRBJ2-2	TGTGCCAGCAGACAAACGAACACCGGGGAGCTGTTTTTT	CASRQTNTGELFF
TRBD2	.	TRBV7-9	TRBJ2-1	TGTGCCAGCAGCTCTGGAGCGGGGGCCTACAATGAGCAGTTCTTC	CASSSGAGAYNEQFF
TRBD1	.	TRBV11-2	TRBJ1-2	TGTGCCAGCAGCGACATGACCGGGACAGACGATTTGATGAGCTACACCTTC	CASSDMTGTDDLMSYTF
TRBD2	.	TRBV9	TRBJ2-7	TGTGCCAGCAGCGAGGGACTAGTAGATGGCGAGCAGTACTTC	CASSEGLVDGEQYF
.	.	TRBV28	TRBJ1-1	TGTGCCAGCACCGTCGAGACAGCCAACACTGAAGCTTTCTTT	CASTVETANTEAFF
TRBD2	.	TRBV30	TRBJ2-1	TGTGCCTGGGGCGGGACTAGCGATCACAATGAGCAGTTCTTC	CAWGGTSDHNEQFF
.	.	TRBV30	TRBJ1-4	TGTGCCTGGAGTCCGAAGTATAATGAAAAACTGTTTTTT	CAWSPKYNEKLFF
TRBD1	few	TRBV29-1	TRBJ1-2	TGCAGCGTGGTCCTCGGACAGGGGTCTGGCTACACCTTC	CSVVLGQGSGYTF